The present T cell receptor (beta chain) was sequenced within a study of blood T cell repertoires in COVID-19. The wider study: Samples representing acute and convalescent COVID-19 were sourced from the United States, Italy and Spain.

Germline trimming cut 3 bases from V and 4 bases from J; bases unmatched to any gene: 8. The CDR3 is made up of 17 amino acids. Germline CDR1 KGHSH, CDR2 LQKENI. Original data processing: Estimation of nucleated cell counts relied on the amplification of reference gene primers. Clones were sequenced by immunoSEQ multiplex PCR, and TCRdb holds only the in-frame ones, with some missing. D and trimming were read from the DNA, whereas the V and J calls and clone size are those reported in that table. Among some 290,000 clones listed, approximately 82% were seen once. The chain combines TRBV18 with TRBJ2-1; TRBD2 matches at 11 bases. Source material: peripheral blood. The receptor was derived from a man in his 60s who had recovered from COVID-19. The CDR3 here is CASSPGPSGGTYNEQFF. As DNA, the CDR3 is TGTGCCAGCTCACCCGGGCCTAGCGGGGGGACATACAATGAGCAGTTCTTC.